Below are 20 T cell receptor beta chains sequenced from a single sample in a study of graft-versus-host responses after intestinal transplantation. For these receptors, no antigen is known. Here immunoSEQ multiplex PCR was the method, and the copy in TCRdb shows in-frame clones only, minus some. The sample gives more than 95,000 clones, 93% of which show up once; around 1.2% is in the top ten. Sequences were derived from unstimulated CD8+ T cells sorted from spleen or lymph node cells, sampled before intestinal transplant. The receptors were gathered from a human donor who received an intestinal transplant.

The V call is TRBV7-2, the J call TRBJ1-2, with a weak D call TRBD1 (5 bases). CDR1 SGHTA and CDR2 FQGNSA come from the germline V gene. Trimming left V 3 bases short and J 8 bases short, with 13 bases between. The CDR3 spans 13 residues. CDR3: CASSLGGLDGYTF. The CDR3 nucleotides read TGTGCCAGCAGCTTGGGGGGTCTCGACGGCTACACCTTC.

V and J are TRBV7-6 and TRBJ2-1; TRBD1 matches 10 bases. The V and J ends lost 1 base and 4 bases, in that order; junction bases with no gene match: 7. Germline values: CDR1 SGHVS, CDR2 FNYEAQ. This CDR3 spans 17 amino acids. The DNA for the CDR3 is TGTGCCAGCAGCTTAGGGGTTGGGACAGGGGCTTACAATGAGCAGTTCTTC. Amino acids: CASSLGVGTGAYNEQFF. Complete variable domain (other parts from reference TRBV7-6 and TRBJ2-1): GAGVSQSPRYKVTKRGQDVALRCDPISGHVSLYWYRQALGQGPEFLTYFNYEAQQDKSGLPNDRFSAERPEGSISTLTIQRTEQRDSAMYRCASSLGVGTGAYNEQFFGPGTRLTVL.

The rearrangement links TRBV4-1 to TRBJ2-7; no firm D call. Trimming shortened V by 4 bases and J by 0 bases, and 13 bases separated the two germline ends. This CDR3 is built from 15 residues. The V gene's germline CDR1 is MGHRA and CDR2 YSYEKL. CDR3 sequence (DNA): TGCGCCAGCAGCCCACGGGCAGATAGCTCCTACGAGCAGTACTTC. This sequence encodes CASSPRADSSYEQYF.

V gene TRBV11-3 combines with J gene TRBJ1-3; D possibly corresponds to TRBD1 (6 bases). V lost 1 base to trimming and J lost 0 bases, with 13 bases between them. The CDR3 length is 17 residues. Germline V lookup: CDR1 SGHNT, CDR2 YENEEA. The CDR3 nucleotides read TGTGCCAGCAGCTTAGTGGGGGCCATCCCCTCTGGAAACACCATATATTTT. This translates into CASSLVGAIPSGNTIYF.

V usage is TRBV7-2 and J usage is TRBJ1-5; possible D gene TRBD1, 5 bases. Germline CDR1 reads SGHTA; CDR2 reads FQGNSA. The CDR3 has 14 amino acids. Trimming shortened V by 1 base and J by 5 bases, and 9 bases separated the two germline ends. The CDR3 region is CASSLVGGDQPQHF. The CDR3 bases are TGTGCCAGCAGCTTAGTAGGAGGGGATCAGCCCCAGCATTTT.

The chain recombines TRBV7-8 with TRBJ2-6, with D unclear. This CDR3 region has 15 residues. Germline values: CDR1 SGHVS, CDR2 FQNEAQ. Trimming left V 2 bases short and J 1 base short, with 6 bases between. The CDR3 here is CASSLFRSGANVLTF. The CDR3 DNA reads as TGTGCCAGCAGCTTATTCAGGTCTGGGGCCAACGTCCTGACTTTC.

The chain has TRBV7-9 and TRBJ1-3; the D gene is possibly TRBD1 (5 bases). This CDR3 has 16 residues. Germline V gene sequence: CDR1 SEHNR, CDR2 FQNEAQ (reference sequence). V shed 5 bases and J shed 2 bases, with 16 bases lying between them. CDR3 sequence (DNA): TGTGCCAGCAGCGAGGGGAACACTTGGACTGGAAACACCATATATTTT. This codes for CASSEGNTWTGNTIYF.

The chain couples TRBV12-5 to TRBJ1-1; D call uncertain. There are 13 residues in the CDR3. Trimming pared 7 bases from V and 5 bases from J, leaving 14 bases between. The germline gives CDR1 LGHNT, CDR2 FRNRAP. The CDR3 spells CASAGRALTEAFF. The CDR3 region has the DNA TGTGCTAGTGCGGGCCGGGCATTAACTGAAGCTTTCTTT.

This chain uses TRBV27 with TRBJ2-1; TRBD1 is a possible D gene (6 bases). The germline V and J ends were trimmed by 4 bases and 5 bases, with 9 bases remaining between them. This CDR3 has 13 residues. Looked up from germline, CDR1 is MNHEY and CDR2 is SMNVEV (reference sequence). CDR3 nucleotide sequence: TGTGCCAGCAGTTATGGGGGCCACAATGAGCAGTTCTTC. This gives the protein CASSYGGHNEQFF.

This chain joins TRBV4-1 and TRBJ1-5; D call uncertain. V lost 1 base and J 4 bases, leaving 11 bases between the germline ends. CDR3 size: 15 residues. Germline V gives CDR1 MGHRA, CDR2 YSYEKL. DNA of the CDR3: TGCGCCAGCAGCCAAGTGCCAGGATCGAATCAGCCCCAGCATTTT. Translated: CASSQVPGSNQPQHF.

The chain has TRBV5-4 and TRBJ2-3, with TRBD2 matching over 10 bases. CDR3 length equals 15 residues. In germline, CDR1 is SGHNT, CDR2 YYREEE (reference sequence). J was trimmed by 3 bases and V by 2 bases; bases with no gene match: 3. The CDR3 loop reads CASSLIAGGTDTQYF. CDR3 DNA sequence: TGTGCCAGCAGCTTAATAGCGGGGGGTACAGATACGCAGTATTTT.

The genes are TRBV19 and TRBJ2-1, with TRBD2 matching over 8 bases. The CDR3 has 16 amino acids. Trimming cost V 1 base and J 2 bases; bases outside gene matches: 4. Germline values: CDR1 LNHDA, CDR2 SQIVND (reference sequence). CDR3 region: CASSIVQAGAYNEQFF. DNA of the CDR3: TGTGCCAGTAGTATAGTTCAAGCGGGGGCCTACAATGAGCAGTTCTTC.

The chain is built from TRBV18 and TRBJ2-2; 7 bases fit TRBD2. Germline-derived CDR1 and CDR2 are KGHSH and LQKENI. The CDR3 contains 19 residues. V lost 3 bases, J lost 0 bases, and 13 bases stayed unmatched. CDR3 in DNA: TGTGCCAGCTCACCCTCCCCCCTAGCGGCGCCGACGAACACCGGGGAGCTGTTTTTT. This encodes CASSPSPLAAPTNTGELFF.

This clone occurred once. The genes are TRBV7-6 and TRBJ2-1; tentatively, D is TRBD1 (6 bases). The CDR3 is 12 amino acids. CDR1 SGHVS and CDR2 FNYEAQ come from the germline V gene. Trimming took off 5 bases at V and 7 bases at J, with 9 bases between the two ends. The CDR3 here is CASSQRGNEQFF. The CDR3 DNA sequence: TGTGCCAGCAGCCAAAGGGGGAATGAGCAGTTCTTC.

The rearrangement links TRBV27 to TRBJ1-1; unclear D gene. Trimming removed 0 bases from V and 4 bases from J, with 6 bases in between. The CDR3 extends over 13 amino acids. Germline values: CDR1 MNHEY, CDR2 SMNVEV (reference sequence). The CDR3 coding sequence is TGTGCCAGCAGTTTATCCAGGTTCACTGAAGCTTTCTTT. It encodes CASSLSRFTEAFF.

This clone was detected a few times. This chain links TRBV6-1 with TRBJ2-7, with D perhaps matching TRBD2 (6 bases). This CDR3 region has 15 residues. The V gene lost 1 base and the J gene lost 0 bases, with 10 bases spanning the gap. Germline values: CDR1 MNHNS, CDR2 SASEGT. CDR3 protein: CASSEGREASYEQYF. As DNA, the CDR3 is TGTGCCAGCAGTGAAGGTAGGGAGGCCTCCTACGAGCAGTACTTC.

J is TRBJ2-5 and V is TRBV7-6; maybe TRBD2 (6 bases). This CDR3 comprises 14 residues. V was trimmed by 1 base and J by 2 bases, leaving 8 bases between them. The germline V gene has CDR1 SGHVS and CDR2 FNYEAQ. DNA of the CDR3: TGTGCCAGCAGCTTAGTGGGGGGACAAGAGACCCAGTACTTC. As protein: CASSLVGGQETQYF. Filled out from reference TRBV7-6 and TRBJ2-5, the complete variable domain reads GAGVSQSPRYKVTKRGQDVALRCDPISGHVSLYWYRQALGQGPEFLTYFNYEAQQDKSGLPNDRFSAERPEGSISTLTIQRTEQRDSAMYRCASSLVGGQETQYFGPGTRLLVL.

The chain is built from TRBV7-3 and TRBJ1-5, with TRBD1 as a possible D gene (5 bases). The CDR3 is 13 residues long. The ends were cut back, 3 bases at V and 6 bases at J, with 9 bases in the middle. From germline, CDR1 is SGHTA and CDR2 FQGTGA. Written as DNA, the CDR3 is TGTGCCAGCAGCTTGCAGGGTCCTCAGCCCCAGCATTTT. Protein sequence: CASSLQGPQPQHF.

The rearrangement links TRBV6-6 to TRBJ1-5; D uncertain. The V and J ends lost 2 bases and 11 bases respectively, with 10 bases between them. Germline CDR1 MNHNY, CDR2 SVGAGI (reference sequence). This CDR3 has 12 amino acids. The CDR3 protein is CASSYDPKAQHF. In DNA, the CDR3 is TGTGCCAGCAGTTACGACCCTAAGGCCCAGCATTTT.

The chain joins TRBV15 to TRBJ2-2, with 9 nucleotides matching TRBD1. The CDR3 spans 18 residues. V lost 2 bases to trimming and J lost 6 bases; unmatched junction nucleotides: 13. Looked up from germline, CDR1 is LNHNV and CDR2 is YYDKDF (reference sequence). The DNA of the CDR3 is TGTGCCACCAGCAGACTTTTCCCGGGACAGGGTCCAGCCGGGGAGCTGTTTTTT. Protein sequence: CATSRLFPGQGPAGELFF. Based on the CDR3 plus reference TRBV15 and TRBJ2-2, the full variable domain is DAMVIQNPRYQVTQFGKPVTLSCSQTLNHNVMYWYQQKSSQAPKLLFHYYDKDFNNEADTPDNFQSRRPNTSFCFLDIRSPGLGDTAMYLCATSRLFPGQGPAGELFFGEGSRLTVL.